This T cell receptor (beta chain) was profiled in a study of T-cell reconstitution after alpha-beta-depleted transplantation in children. Study-wide results and limits: The high TCRbeta diversity at day 60 in some patients came from surviving recipient T cells and thymic progenitors. At one year after transplant, newly produced T cells mostly accounted for T-cell counts and diversity. As was reported, about two months after transplant, alpha-beta T cells came from several hundred expanded graft clones.

A TCRbeta library incorporating unique molecular identifiers was prepared. TCRdb re-analysed the PCR reads in MiXCR, keeping a single row per CDR3 protein. The sample has around 800,000 distinct CDR3 sequences; 16% are singletons. V lost 0 bases, J lost 7 bases, and 13 bases stayed unmatched. This CDR3 comprises 16 residues. The germline V gene encodes CDR1 SGHRS and CDR2 YFSETQ. The table lists this clonotype with a few counts. Its specificity is unknown. The chain couples TRBV5-1 to TRBJ2-7; the match to TRBD2 covers 7 bases. Specimen: PBMCs, mostly from graft donor cells, collected 360 days after TCRalphabeta/CD19-depleted stem cell transplant. This sequence originates from a male patient aged 10-17 years who had a stem cell transplant for acute lymphoblastic leukemia, so the T cells may come from the graft donor. The CDR3 reads CASSLGGRAGEVEQYF. The CDR3 DNA reads as TGCGCCAGCAGCTTGGGAGGTCGTGCGGGAGAGGTGGAGCAGTACTTC.